One sample yielded the 25 T cell receptor beta chains listed below, sequenced in a study of cytomegalovirus exposure and HLA in healthy donors (dated by TCRdb to between 2016 and 2019). The library came from the immunoSEQ multiplex PCR assay. In its TCRdb copy, this immuneACCESS table keeps in-frame sequences only and misses some clones. Where compared with another copy, unresolved V genes explain less than half of these, and the others have no known cause. The sample table holds some 220,000 clones, of which about 90% were seen once. Around 1.1% of the sample lies in the top ten. The sequencing input was PBMCs. These receptors originate from a woman aged 18 to 35 in good health and CMV-seronegative.

This rearrangement joins TRBV5-6 to TRBJ1-5, with 9 positions matching TRBD1. CDR1 is SGHDT and CDR2 is YYEEEE in the germline V gene. The CDR3 is 16 amino acids. V was clipped by 4 bases and J by 4 bases; unmatched bases: 9. This CDR3 is CASSQGQGYPNQPQHF. As DNA, the CDR3 is TGTGCCAGCAGCCAGGGACAGGGATATCCGAATCAGCCCCAGCATTTT. Full variable domain (outside the CDR3, taken from reference TRBV5-6 and TRBJ1-5): DAGVTQSPTHLIKTRGQQVTLRCSPKSGHDTVSWYQQALGQGPQFIFQYYEEEERQRGNFPDRFSGHQFPNYSSELNVNALLLGDSALYLCASSQGQGYPNQPQHFGDGTRLSIL.

The V call is TRBV10-3, the J call TRBJ1-1, with 11 bases aligning to TRBD1. The CDR3 has 13 residues. V lost 7 bases to trimming and J lost 5 bases; unmatched junction nucleotides: 3. CDR1 ENHRY and CDR2 SYGVKD come from the germline V gene. CDR3 bases: TGTGCCATCATTGGGACAGGGGGTACTGAAGCTTTCTTT. It specifies CAIIGTGGTEAFF.

V gene TRBV9 combines with J gene TRBJ2-3, with TRBD2 matching over 10 bases. V lost 4 bases and J lost 3; bases outside the gene matches: 11. Germline lookup yields CDR1 SGDLS and CDR2 YYNGEE. CDR3 length: 17 residues. The CDR3 reads CASSFSGRAGKTDTQYF. DNA of the CDR3: TGTGCCAGCAGCTTCAGCGGGAGGGCGGGGAAAACAGATACGCAGTATTTT.

The rearrangement links TRBV6-1 to TRBJ2-7; 12 positions match TRBD1. The CDR3 consists of 18 residues. The ends lost 4 bases at V and 0 bases at J; junction bases unmatched: 10. The germline gives CDR1 MNHNS, CDR2 SASEGT. The CDR3 DNA is TGTGCCAGCAGTGTCGTGGGACAGGGGGCTCTGAGCTCCTACGAGCAGTACTTC. Its protein product is CASSVVGQGALSSYEQYF.

The rearrangement joins TRBV27 to TRBJ2-3; no reliable D call. CDR3 length: 15 residues. With 5 bases removed from V and 1 base from J, the gap between germline ends came to 13 bases. Looked up from germline, CDR1 is MNHEY and CDR2 is SMNVEV (reference sequence). CDR3 in amino acids: CASSRPIRGTDTQYF. In nucleotides, the CDR3 is TGTGCCAGCAGTCGTCCCATACGGGGCACAGATACGCAGTATTTT.

The CDR3 spells CASSEAGLAIVPQYF. The CDR3, as DNA: TGTGCCAGCAGTGAAGCTGGACTAGCGATTGTGCCGCAGTATTTT. The rearrangement joins TRBV6-1 to TRBJ2-3, with 9 bases fitting TRBD2. This CDR3 spans 15 amino acids. The V and J ends lost 0 bases and 10 bases, in that order; junction bases with no gene match: 8. Germline V gives CDR1 MNHNS, CDR2 SASEGT.

V usage is TRBV9 and J usage is TRBJ1-4; 7 bases align to TRBD1. The junction had 10 bases not matched to a gene; V was cut back by 4 bases and J by 7 bases. The CDR3 runs to 15 residues. Germline lookup yields CDR1 SGDLS and CDR2 YYNGEE. The DNA for the CDR3 is TGTGCCAGCAGCCTTCGGACAGGAGGGGGTGAAAAACTGTTTTTT. Its translation: CASSLRTGGGEKLFF.

V is TRBV4-1 and J is TRBJ2-1; D is unresolved. Between the trimmed V and J ends, which lost 0 bases and 0 bases, there was a span of 15 bases. Per the germline V gene, CDR1 is MGHRA and CDR2 is YSYEKL. The CDR3 consists of 18 residues. For the CDR3, the DNA is TGCGCCAGCAGCCAAGAACAGCCCGGCCTGAGCTCCTACAATGAGCAGTTCTTC. Its protein is CASSQEQPGLSSYNEQFF.

This clone came up once. In DNA form, the CDR3 reads TGTGCCATCAGTGACTCCAAGGACATCCACGGGACCCAGTACTTC. Encoded protein: CAISDSKDIHGTQYF. The rearrangement joins TRBV10-3 to TRBJ2-5; D perhaps matches TRBD1 (5 bases). This CDR3 has 15 residues. Trimming cost V 3 bases and J 7 bases, with 18 bases left between them. CDR1 and CDR2 from the germline V gene are ENHRY and SYGVKD.

The CDR3: CASSYSSFVPNTEAFF. CDR3 in DNA: TGTGCCAGCAGTTACTCGAGTTTTGTCCCGAACACTGAAGCTTTCTTT. The V and J genes are TRBV6-5 and TRBJ1-1; D ambiguous. CDR3 length equals 16 residues. CDR1 and CDR2 from the germline V gene are MNHEY and SVGAGI. V dropped 0 bases and J dropped 1 base, with 12 bases sitting between them.

The chain links TRBV7-9 to TRBJ1-6; the D gene is possibly TRBD1 (6 bases). The CDR3 is 15 amino acids. Trimming took off 5 bases at V and 5 bases at J, with 13 bases between the two ends. The germline V gene has CDR1 SEHNR and CDR2 FQNEAQ (reference sequence). The CDR3 spells CASSPGTTDNSPLHF. In DNA form, the CDR3 reads TGTGCCAGCAGCCCCGGGACAACAGATAATTCACCCCTCCACTTT.

The chain links TRBV5-4 to TRBJ1-2, with TRBD1 matching over 7 bases. In germline, CDR1 is SGHNT, CDR2 YYREEE (reference sequence). The length of the CDR3 is 14 residues. With 4 bases clipped from V and 5 bases from J, the junction kept 8 bases outside the gene matches. DNA for the CDR3: TGTGCCAGCAGCACAGATCGACAGGGATATGGCTACACCTTC. Translation gives CASSTDRQGYGYTF.

The rearrangement links TRBV15 to TRBJ2-7; TRBD2 agrees at 9 bases. The CDR3 is 12 residues long. Germline V gene sequence: CDR1 LNHNV, CDR2 YYDKDF (reference sequence). J lost 11 bases, V lost 3 bases, and 5 bases had no gene match. The CDR3 loop is CATSSVAGEEYF. As DNA, the CDR3 is TGTGCCACCAGCAGCGTAGCGGGAGAGGAGTACTTC. The complete variable domain, with remaining parts taken from reference TRBV15 and TRBJ2-7, reads DAMVIQNPRYQVTQFGKPVTLSCSQTLNHNVMYWYQQKSSQAPKLLFHYYDKDFNNEADTPDNFQSRRPNTSFCFLDIRSPGLGDTAMYLCATSSVAGEEYFGPGTRLTVT.

J is TRBJ2-1 and V is TRBV6-1; D may be TRBD2 (5 bases). In germline, CDR1 is MNHNS, CDR2 SASEGT. V was cut by 6 bases and J by 5 bases, with 11 bases left in between. CDR3 length: 13 amino acids. CDR3 loop: CASSPWENNEQFF. In DNA, the CDR3 is TGTGCCAGCAGCCCATGGGAGAACAATGAGCAGTTCTTC.

The rearrangement uses TRBV2 and TRBJ2-5; perhaps TRBD1 as D (6 bases). CDR1 is SNHLY, CDR2 FYNNEI, per germline. V lost 6 bases, J lost 1 base, and 12 bases lay in between. The length of the CDR3 is 14 residues. The CDR3 spells CASSRQARQETQYF. In DNA form, the CDR3 reads TGTGCCAGCAGCCGACAGGCCCGCCAAGAGACCCAGTACTTC. Filled out from reference TRBV2 and TRBJ2-5, the complete variable domain reads EPEVTQTPSHQVTQMGQEVILRCVPISNHLYFYWYRQILGQKVEFLVSFYNNEISEKSEIFDDQFSVERPDGSNFTLKIRSTKLEDSAMYFCASSRQARQETQYFGPGTRLLVL.

The chain recombines TRBV5-6 with TRBJ1-1; D is unresolved. The germline V and J ends were trimmed by 4 bases and 4 bases, with 8 bases remaining between them. This CDR3 comprises 12 residues. From germline, CDR1 is SGHDT and CDR2 YYEEEE. The CDR3 loop is CASSPGRTEAFF. As DNA, the CDR3 is TGTGCCAGCAGCCCGGGTCGCACTGAAGCTTTCTTT. Filled out from reference TRBV5-6 and TRBJ1-1, the complete variable domain reads DAGVTQSPTHLIKTRGQQVTLRCSPKSGHDTVSWYQQALGQGPQFIFQYYEEEERQRGNFPDRFSGHQFPNYSSELNVNALLLGDSALYLCASSPGRTEAFFGQGTRLTVV.

The rearrangement links TRBV21-1 to TRBJ1-1; TRBD1 reflects the table's D call only, with no check against the DNA. TRBV21-1 is reported as a pseudogene. The CDR3 sequence is 15 residues long. For the CDR3, the DNA is TGTGCCAGCAGCAAGTTGGACAGATTGAACACTGAAGCTTTCTTT. Amino acid sequence: CASSKLDRLNTEAFF.

The rearrangement uses TRBV7-6 and TRBJ2-1, with D maybe TRBD1 (6 bases). Per germline, CDR1 SGHVS and CDR2 FNYEAQ. This CDR3 is 15 amino acids long. Deletions cut 5 bases from V and 9 bases from J, with 20 bases between. This CDR3 is CASSPNRVRDTEQFF. CDR3 sequence (DNA): TGTGCCAGCAGCCCTAACAGGGTTAGGGATACTGAGCAGTTCTTC.

This clone came up once. The chain has TRBV4-1 and TRBJ2-5, with TRBD2 matching over 15 bases. CDR3 length equals 16 residues. V was clipped by 5 bases and J by 5 bases; unmatched bases: 6. CDR1 and CDR2 (germline): MGHRA, YSYEKL. The CDR3 region has the DNA TGCGCCAGCAGCTTCGGACTAGCGGGGGGGTGGGAGACCCAGTACTTC. As protein: CASSFGLAGGWETQYF.

The V call is TRBV5-1, the J call TRBJ2-1, with a weak D call TRBD2 (5 bases). CDR1 and CDR2 from the germline V gene are SGHRS and YFSETQ. The CDR3 has 13 residues. V was shortened by 3 bases and J by 4 bases, with 8 bases between the two germline ends. CDR3 nucleotides: TGCGCCAGCAGCTCTGCGGGTTACAATGAGCAGTTCTTC. Its protein product is CASSSAGYNEQFF.

V gene TRBV18 combines with J gene TRBJ2-7, with D possibly matching TRBD2 (6 bases). Trimming took off 5 bases at V and 3 bases at J, with 20 bases between the two ends. There are 16 residues in the CDR3. CDR1 is KGHSH and CDR2 is LQKENI in the germline V gene. The CDR3 here is CASSGRGRAEGYEQYF. The CDR3 region has the DNA TGTGCCAGCTCAGGGCGGGGCCGAGCGGAGGGCTACGAGCAGTACTTC. Combining the CDR3 with reference TRBV18 and TRBJ2-7 gives the whole variable domain NAGVMQNPRHLVRRRGQEARLRCSPMKGHSHVYWYRQLPEEGLKFMVYLQKENIIDESGMPKERFSAEFPKEGPSILRIQQVVRGDSAAYFCASSGRGRAEGYEQYFGPGTRLTVT.

The chain has TRBV7-9 and TRBJ2-7; D possibly corresponds to TRBD2 (5 bases). CDR1 and CDR2 from the germline V gene are SEHNR and FQNEAQ (reference sequence). V was cut by 5 bases and J by 3 bases, with 11 bases left in between. This CDR3 comprises 13 residues. This CDR3 reads CASSPPGSYEQYF. The DNA for the CDR3 is TGTGCCAGCAGCCCGCCGGGGAGCTACGAGCAGTACTTC.

The chain recombines TRBV9 with TRBJ2-5; the match to TRBD1 covers 8 bases. V shed 4 bases, J shed 10 bases, and the junction held 6 bases outside the gene matches. This CDR3 has 12 amino acids. The germline V gene has CDR1 SGDLS and CDR2 YYNGEE. CDR3 amino acids: CASSTQQGDQYF. CDR3 nucleotide sequence: TGTGCCAGCAGCACACAACAGGGGGACCAGTACTTC.

The genes are TRBV19 and TRBJ2-2, with TRBD2 matching over 9 bases. Germline loops: CDR1 LNHDA, CDR2 SQIVND (reference sequence). This CDR3 region has 16 residues. V lost 10 bases, J lost 4 bases, and 13 bases stayed unmatched. CDR3 protein: CATSIRREGPTGELFF. For the CDR3, the DNA is TGTGCCACCTCGATTCGGCGGGAGGGCCCCACCGGGGAGCTGTTTTTT.

This clone appeared a single time. The gene calls are TRBV27 and TRBJ2-1, with 9 bases lining up with TRBD2. Looked up from germline, CDR1 is MNHEY and CDR2 is SMNVEV (reference sequence). The CDR3 contains 15 residues. Trimming cost V 5 bases and J 4 bases; bases outside gene matches: 6. Here the CDR3 DNA reads TGTGCCAGCAGTCCCAAGCGGGAGGCTTACAATGAGCAGTTCTTC. This encodes CASSPKREAYNEQFF.